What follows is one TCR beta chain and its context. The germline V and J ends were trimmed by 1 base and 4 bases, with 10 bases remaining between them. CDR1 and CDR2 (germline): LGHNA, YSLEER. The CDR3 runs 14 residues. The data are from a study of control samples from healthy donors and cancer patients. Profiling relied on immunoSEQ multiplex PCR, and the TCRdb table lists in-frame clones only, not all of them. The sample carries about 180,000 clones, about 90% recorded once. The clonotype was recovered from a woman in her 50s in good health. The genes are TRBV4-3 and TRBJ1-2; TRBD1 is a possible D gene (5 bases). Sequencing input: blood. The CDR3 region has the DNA TGCGCCAGCAGCCAAGTGGGGGGAGGCTATGGCTACACCTTC. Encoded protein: CASSQVGGGYGYTF.